This T cell receptor (beta chain) was profiled in a study of blood T cell repertoires in COVID-19. Study-wide context: Spain, Italy and the United States supplied samples that represented acute and convalescent COVID-19.

With V trimmed by 2 bases and J by 4 bases, 4 bases remained unmatched. The germline gives CDR1 KGHSH, CDR2 LQKENI. The CDR3 is 16 residues long. In the authors' methods: Counts of nucleated cells, estimated from reference gene primer amplification, were obtained. Assay: immunoSEQ multiplex PCR; the TCRdb copy retains only in-frame clones and omits some. V, J and clone size are taken as reported in that table, and D and trimming were inferred from the DNA itself. The sample records about 74,000 clones, roughly four fifths being singletons. What was sequenced was peripheral blood. The chain uses TRBV18 and TRBJ1-5; 11 bases align to TRBD1. This TCR was recovered from an elderly man with acute or convalescent COVID-19. CDR3 sequence reads: CASSPSDRGRNQPQHF. CDR3 nucleotides: TGTGCCAGCTCACCATCGGACAGGGGGCGGAATCAGCCCCAGCATTTT.